The TCR beta chain under discussion was sequenced for a study of beta chain features in type 1 diabetes. The authors reverse transcribed all of the isolated RNA, so sequencing captured expressed TCRB transcripts. The protocol was immunoSEQ multiplex PCR, while the TCRdb copy is restricted to in-frame clones and leaves out a portion. Of 620,000 or so clones listed, roughly 15% are singletons. The trim removed 2 bases at V and 4 bases at J, leaving 7 bases unmatched. CDR1 is SGHAT, CDR2 FQNNGV, per germline. The CDR3 is made up of 16 amino acids. Sequenced input: naive CD4+ T cells from blood. V and J are TRBV11-2 and TRBJ2-7; TRBD2 agrees at 11 bases. The TCR was taken from a man aged 18 to 29 in good health. The CDR3 nucleotides are TGTGCCAGCAGCTTATCAACTAGCGGGAGTGGTTACGAGCAGTACTTC. Translation gives CASSLSTSGSGYEQYF.